This entry lists 5 T cell receptor beta chains sequenced from one sample in a study of glioma-infiltrating T cells after dendritic cell vaccination. Generated by immunoSEQ multiplex PCR, the TCRdb table keeps only in-frame clones and is missing some. The table lists 93,000 or so clones, 79% of them singletons, with about 6.5% in the top ten. The sequencing used blood, collected before dendritic cell vaccination. The origin of the receptors is a human donor with glioblastoma.

This clone was picked up one time. V is TRBV30 and J is TRBJ1-1; TRBD1 might be the D (6 bases). V dropped 2 bases and J dropped 3 bases, with 19 bases sitting between them. Germline V gene lookup returns CDR1 GTSNPN and CDR2 SVGIG (reference sequence). The CDR3 has 16 amino acids. The CDR3 DNA follows: TGTGCCTGGAGTCCACAAACAGGGTTAATCTACACTGAAGCTTTCTTT. It translates to CAWSPQTGLIYTEAFF. Full variable domain (remainder filled in from reference TRBV30 and TRBJ1-1): SQTIHQWPATLVQPVGSPLSLECTVEGTSNPNLYWYRQAAGRGLQLLFYSVGIGQISSEVPQNLSASRPQDRQFILSSKKLLLSDSGFYLCAWSPQTGLIYTEAFFGQGTRLTVV.

The chain employs TRBV10-2 and TRBJ2-2; D ambiguous. The CDR3 is 16 amino acids. Trimming cost V 0 bases and J 3 bases, with 11 bases left between them. The germline CDR1 and CDR2 sequences are WSHSY and SAAADI. CDR3 DNA sequence: TGCGCCAGCAGTGAGTCAGTTAGCCGGCACACCGGGGAGCTGTTTTTT. Translated, it gives CASSESVSRHTGELFF.

This chain uses TRBV5-1 with TRBJ1-1; the D gene is possibly TRBD1 (5 bases). Germline CDR1 and CDR2: SGHRS and YFSETQ. Between the trimmed V and J ends, which lost 2 bases and 0 bases, there was a span of 5 bases. This CDR3 has 13 residues. This chain's CDR3 is CASSFRVNTEAFF. As DNA, the CDR3 is TGCGCCAGCAGCTTCAGGGTGAACACTGAAGCTTTCTTT.

This chain uses TRBV10-3 with TRBJ1-4; the D gene is possibly TRBD1 (5 bases). The CDR3 length is 14 residues. Germline V gene lookup returns CDR1 ENHRY and CDR2 SYGVKD. The ends were cut back, 2 bases at V and 7 bases at J, with 11 bases in the middle. The DNA for the CDR3 is TGTGCCATCAGTGAGGTCCAGGGAGGTGAAAAACTGTTTTTT. It yields the protein CAISEVQGGEKLFF.

The chain links TRBV7-9 to TRBJ1-6, with D maybe TRBD1 (5 bases). The CDR3 consists of 16 residues. Germline V gene data show CDR1 as SEHNR and CDR2 as FQNEAQ (reference sequence). Trimming removed 3 bases at V and 6 bases at J, with 15 bases between. CDR3 nucleotides: TGTGCCAGCAGCTTGGGCGGGGCCAGTATTAATTCACCCCTCCACTTT. It is translated as CASSLGGASINSPLHF.